This T cell receptor beta chain appears in the sequencing data of a study of beta chain features in type 1 diabetes. This clone was counted only a few times. At one end the junction does not follow the germline gene, possibly because of a read error. Sequenced material consisted of expressed TCRB transcripts (all of the isolated RNA was reverse transcribed). TCRdb keeps only in-frame clones here, not all; method: immunoSEQ multiplex PCR. The sample yields 900,000 or so clones, roughly 15% seen once. This CDR3 has 11 residues. The germline V gene encodes CDR1 ENHRY and CDR2 SYGVKD. The source of this sequence is a woman younger than 35 in good health. Specimen: naive CD4+ T cells from blood. This sequence joins TRBV10-3 and TRBJ2-2; D remains unclear. The CDR3: CASSLSGELFF. In DNA, the CDR3 is TGTGCCAGCAGTCTCTCCGGGGAGCTGTTTTTT.